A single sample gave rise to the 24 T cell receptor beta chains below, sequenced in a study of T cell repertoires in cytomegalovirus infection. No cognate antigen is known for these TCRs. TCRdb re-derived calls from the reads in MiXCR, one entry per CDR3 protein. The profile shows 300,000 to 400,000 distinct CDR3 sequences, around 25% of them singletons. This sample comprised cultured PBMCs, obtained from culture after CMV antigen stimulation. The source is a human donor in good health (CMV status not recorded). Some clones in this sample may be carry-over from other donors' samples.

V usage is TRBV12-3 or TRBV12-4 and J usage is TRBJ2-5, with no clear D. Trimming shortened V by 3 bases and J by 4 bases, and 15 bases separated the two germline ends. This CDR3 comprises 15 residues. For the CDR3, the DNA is TGTGCCAGCAGTTTTGGTTCGGTTACCGGAGAGACCCAGTACTTC. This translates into CASSFGSVTGETQYF.

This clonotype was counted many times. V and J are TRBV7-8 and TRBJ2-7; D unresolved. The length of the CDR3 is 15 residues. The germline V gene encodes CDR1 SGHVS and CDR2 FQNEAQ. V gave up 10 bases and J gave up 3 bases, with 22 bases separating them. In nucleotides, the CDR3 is TGTGCCACTAATCGTGGCCCTTTGAATCTCTACGAGCAGTACTTC. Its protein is CATNRGPLNLYEQYF.

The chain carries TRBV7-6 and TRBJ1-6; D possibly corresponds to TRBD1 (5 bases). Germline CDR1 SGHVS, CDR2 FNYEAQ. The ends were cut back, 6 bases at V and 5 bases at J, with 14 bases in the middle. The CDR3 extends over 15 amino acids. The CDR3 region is CASRAHLTDNSPLHF. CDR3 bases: TGTGCCAGCAGGGCCCATTTGACAGATAATTCACCCCTCCACTTT. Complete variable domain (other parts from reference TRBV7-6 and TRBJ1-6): GAGVSQSPRYKVTKRGQDVALRCDPISGHVSLYWYRQALGQGPEFLTYFNYEAQQDKSGLPNDRFSAERPEGSISTLTIQRTEQRDSAMYRCASRAHLTDNSPLHFGNGTRLTVT.

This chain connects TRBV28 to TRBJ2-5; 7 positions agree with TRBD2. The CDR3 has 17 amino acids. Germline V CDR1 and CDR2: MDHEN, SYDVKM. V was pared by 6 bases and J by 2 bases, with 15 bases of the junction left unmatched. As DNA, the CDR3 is TGTGCCAGCAGCCCCATTCGGGCTAGCGGAGGTCAAGAGACCCAGTACTTC. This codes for CASSPIRASGGQETQYF.

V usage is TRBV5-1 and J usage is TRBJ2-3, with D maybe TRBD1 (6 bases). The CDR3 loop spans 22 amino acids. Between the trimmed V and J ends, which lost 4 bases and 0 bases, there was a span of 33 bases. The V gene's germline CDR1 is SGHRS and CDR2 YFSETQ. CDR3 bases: TGCGCCAGCAGCCCCCATCGCTCTCATATCGGACAGCTACCCACTAGCACAGATACGCAGTATTTT. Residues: CASSPHRSHIGQLPTSTDTQYF.

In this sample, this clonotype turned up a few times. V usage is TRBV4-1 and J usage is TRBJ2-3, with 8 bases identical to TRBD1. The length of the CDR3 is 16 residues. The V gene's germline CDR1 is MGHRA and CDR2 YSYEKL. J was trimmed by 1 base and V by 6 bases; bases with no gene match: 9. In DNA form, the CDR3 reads TGCGCCAGCAGTCGGGAGACAGGGGCACGCACAGATACGCAGTATTTT. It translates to CASSRETGARTDTQYF.

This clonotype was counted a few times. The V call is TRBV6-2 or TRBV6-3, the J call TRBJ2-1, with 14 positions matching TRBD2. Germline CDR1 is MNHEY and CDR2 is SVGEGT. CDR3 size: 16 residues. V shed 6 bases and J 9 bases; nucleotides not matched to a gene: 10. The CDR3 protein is CASRHPGTSGRSEQFF. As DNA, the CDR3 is TGTGCCAGCAGACATCCTGGGACTAGCGGGAGAAGTGAGCAGTTCTTC.

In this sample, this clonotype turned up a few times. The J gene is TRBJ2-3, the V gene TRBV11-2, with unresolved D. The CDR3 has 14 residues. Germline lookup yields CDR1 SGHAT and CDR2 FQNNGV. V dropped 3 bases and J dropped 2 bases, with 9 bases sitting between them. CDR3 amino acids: CASSFRRATDTQYF. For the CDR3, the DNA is TGTGCCAGCAGCTTTCGGCGAGCCACAGATACGCAGTATTTT. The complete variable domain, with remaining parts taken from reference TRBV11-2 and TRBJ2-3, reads EAGVAQSPRYKIIEKRQSVAFWCNPISGHATLYWYQQILGQGPKLLIQFQNNGVVDDSQLPKDRFSAERLKGVDSTLKIQPAKLEDSAVYLCASSFRRATDTQYFGPGTRLTVL.

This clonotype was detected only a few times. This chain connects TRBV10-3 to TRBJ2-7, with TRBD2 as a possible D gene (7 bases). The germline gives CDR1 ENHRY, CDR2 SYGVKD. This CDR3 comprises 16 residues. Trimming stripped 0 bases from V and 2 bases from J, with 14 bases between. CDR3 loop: CAISESGGRDTYEQYF. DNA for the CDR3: TGTGCCATCAGTGAGTCGGGGGGGCGGGACACCTACGAGCAGTACTTC.

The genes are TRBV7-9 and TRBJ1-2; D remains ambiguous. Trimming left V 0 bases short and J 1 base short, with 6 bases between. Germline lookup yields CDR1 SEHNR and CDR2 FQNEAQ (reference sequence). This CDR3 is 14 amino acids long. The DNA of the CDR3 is TGTGCCAGCAGCTTAGCGGCAGTTAACTATGGCTACACCTTC. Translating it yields CASSLAAVNYGYTF.

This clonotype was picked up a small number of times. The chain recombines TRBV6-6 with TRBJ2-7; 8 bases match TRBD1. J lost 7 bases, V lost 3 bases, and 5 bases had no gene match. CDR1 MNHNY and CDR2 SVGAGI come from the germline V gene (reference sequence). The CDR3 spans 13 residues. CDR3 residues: CASSYQGAREQYF. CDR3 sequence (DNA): TGTGCCAGCAGTTATCAGGGGGCGAGAGAGCAGTACTTC.

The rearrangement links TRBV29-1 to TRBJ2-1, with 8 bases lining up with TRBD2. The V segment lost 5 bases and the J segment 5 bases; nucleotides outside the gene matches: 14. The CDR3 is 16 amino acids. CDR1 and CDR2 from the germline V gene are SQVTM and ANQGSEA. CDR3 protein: CSVQAVGLGGNNEQFF. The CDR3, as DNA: TGCAGCGTTCAAGCGGTGGGACTAGGAGGAAACAATGAGCAGTTCTTC.

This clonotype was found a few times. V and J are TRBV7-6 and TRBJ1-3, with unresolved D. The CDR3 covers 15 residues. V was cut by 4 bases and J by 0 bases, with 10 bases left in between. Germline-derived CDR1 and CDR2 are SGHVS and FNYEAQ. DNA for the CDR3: TGTGCCAGCAGCTCAAATACAGACTCTGGAAACACCATATATTTT. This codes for CASSSNTDSGNTIYF.

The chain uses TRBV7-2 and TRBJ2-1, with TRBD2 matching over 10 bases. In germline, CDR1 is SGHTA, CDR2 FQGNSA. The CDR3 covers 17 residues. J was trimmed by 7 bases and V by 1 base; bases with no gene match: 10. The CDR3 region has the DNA TGTGCCAGCAGCTTAGTAGGTAGCGGGAGGCCTTTTAATGAGCAGTTCTTC. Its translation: CASSLVGSGRPFNEQFF. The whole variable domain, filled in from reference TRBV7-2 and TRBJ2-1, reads GAGVSQSPSNKVTEKGKDVELRCDPISGHTALYWYRQSLGQGLEFLIYFQGNSAPDKSGLPSDRFSAERTGGSVSTLTIQRTQQEDSAVYLCASSLVGSGRPFNEQFFGPGTRLTVL.

Written as DNA, the CDR3 is TGCAGCGTTGGAGGCCCGGGATCGGATGAAAAACTGTTTTTT. Translated, it gives CSVGGPGSDEKLFF. The chain links TRBV29-1 to TRBJ1-4; no clear D gene. The CDR3 loop spans 14 amino acids. Trimming stripped 4 bases from V and 6 bases from J, with 15 bases between. Germline CDR1 SQVTM, CDR2 ANQGSEA. The full variable domain, its missing parts supplied by reference TRBV29-1 and TRBJ1-4, is SAVISQKPSRDICQRGTSLTIQCQVDSQVTMMFWYRQQPGQSLTLIATANQGSEATYESGFVIDKFPISRPNLTFSTLTVSNMSPEDSSIYLCSVGGPGSDEKLFFGSGTQLSVL.

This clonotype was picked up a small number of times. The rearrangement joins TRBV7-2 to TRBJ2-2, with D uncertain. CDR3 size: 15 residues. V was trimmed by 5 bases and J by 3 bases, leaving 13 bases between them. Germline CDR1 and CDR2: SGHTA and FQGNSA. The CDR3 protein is CASSPTAVHTGELFF. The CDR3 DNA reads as TGTGCCAGCAGCCCCACCGCAGTACACACCGGGGAGCTGTTTTTT.

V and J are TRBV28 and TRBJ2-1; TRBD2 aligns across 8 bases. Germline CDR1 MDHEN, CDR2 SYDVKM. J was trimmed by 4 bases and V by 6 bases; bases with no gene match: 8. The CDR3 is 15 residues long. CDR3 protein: CASSLYVAGYNEQFF. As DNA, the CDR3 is TGTGCCAGCAGCCTCTATGTAGCGGGATACAATGAGCAGTTCTTC.

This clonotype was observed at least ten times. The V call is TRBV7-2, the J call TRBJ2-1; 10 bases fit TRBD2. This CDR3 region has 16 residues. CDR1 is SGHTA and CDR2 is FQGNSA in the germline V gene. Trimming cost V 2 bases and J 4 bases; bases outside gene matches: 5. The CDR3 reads CASSLIGSGRYNEQFF. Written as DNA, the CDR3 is TGTGCCAGCAGCTTAATAGGTAGCGGGAGGTACAATGAGCAGTTCTTC.

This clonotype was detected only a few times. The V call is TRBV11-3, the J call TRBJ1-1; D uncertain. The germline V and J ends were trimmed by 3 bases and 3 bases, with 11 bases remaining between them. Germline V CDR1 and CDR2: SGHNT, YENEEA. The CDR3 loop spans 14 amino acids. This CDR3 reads CASSFRGSHTEAFF. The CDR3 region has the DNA TGTGCCAGCAGCTTTCGAGGGTCGCACACTGAAGCTTTCTTT.

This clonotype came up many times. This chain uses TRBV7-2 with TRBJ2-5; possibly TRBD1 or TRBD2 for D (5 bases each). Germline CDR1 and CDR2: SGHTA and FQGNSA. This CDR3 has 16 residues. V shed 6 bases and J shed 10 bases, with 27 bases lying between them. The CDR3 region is CASSLRGGGPSHGQYF. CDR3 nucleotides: TGTGCCAGCAGTTTAAGGGGTGGCGGGCCAAGCCACGGCCAGTACTTC.

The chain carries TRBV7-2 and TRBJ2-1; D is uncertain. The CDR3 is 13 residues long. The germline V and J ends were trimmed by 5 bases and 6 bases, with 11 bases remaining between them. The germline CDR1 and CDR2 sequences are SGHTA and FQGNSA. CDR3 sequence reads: CASSPPPANEQFF. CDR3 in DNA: TGTGCCAGCAGCCCCCCCCCCGCCAATGAGCAGTTCTTC. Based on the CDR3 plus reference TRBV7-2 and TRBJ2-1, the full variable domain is GAGVSQSPSNKVTEKGKDVELRCDPISGHTALYWYRQSLGQGLEFLIYFQGNSAPDKSGLPSDRFSAERTGGSVSTLTIQRTQQEDSAVYLCASSPPPANEQFFGPGTRLTVL.

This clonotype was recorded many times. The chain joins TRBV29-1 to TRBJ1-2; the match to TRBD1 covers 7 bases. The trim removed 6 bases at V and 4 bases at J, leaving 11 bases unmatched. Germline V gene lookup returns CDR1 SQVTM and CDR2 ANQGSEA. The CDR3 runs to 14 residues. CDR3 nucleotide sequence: TGCAGCGTCGAGGGGGCTCCAGGGCGCTATGGCTACACCTTC. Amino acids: CSVEGAPGRYGYTF.

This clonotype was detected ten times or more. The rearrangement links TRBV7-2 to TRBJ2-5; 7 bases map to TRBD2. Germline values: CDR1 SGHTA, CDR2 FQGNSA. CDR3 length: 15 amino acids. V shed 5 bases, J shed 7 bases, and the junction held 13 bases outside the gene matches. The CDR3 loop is CASSILAALGGTQYF. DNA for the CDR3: TGTGCCAGCAGCATCCTAGCGGCCCTAGGCGGGACCCAGTACTTC.

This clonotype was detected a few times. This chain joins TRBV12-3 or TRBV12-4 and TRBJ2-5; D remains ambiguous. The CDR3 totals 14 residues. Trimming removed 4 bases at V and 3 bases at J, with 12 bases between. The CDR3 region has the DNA TGTGCCAGCAGTTCGCCGGGTCCCGAAGAGACCCAGTACTTC. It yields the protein CASSSPGPEETQYF.